This is a list of T cell receptor beta chains from one sample in a study of blood T cell repertoires in COVID-19. Data came from immunoSEQ multiplex PCR; TCRdb stores just in-frame clones and leaves some out. The table records roughly 230,000 clones, approximately 85% of them present only once. Sequencing used PBMCs or T cells enriched from blood (not recorded which). The receptors derive from a woman in her forties or fifties who had been exposed to COVID-19. The CDR3 runs from the conserved cysteine through the conserved F or W. D genes are given only for firm matches. The size entry is marked missing in some rows and otherwise reads once, few, many or a size class.

cdr3_length d_call j_call v_call clone_size cdr3_nt cdr3_aa
15 TRBD1 TRBJ1-2 TRBV5-1 NA TGCGCCAGCAGCTTGTACAACAGGGGCCTCGACGGCTACACCTTC CASSLYNRGLDGYTF
18 TRBD2 TRBJ2-3 TRBV14 NA TGTGCCAGCAGCCAAGATCGGGGACTAGCGGGTTTTGGAGATACGCAGTATTTT CASSQDRGLAGFGDTQYF
16 TRBD1 TRBJ1-1 TRBV19 NA TGTGCCAGTAGTGCCCCAAACAGGGGGAAACAAAATGAAGCTTTCTTT CASSAPNRGKQNEAFF
17 NA TRBJ1-3 TRBV3-1/TRBV3-2 NA TGTGCCAGCAGCCGCACACAGGGCCCTCTCTCTGGAAACACCATATATTTT CASSRTQGPLSGNTIYF
15 TRBD1 TRBJ1-6 TRBV5-6 NA TGTGCCAGCAGCCCGGACAGGGGCCTTAATTCACCCCTCCACTTT CASSPDRGLNSPLHF
17 TRBD2 TRBJ2-2 TRBV14 NA TGTGCCAGCAGCCAAGCTAGCGGGGGGGCGAACACCGGGGAGCTGTTTTTT CASSQASGGANTGELFF
14 NA TRBJ1-2 TRBV28 few TGTGCCAGCAGTTTAACCAGGGTAGGGAAGGGCTACACCTTC CASSLTRVGKGYTF
13 NA TRBJ2-3 TRBV15 few TGTGCCACCAGCAGAGAGGGAGTTCTGACGCAGTATTTT CATSREGVLTQYF
15 NA TRBJ2-1 TRBV9 NA TGTGCCAGCAGCCTTAGGACAGAGCAATACAATGAGCAGTTCTTC CASSLRTEQYNEQFF
12 NA TRBJ2-7 TRBV7-9 few TGTGCCAGCAGCCCCACAGGTTACGAGCAGTACTTC CASSPTGYEQYF
12 TRBD2 TRBJ2-2 TRBV6-5 NA TGTGCCAGCAGTACGGGGGGCGGGGAGCTGTTTTTT CASSTGGGELFF
14 NA TRBJ1-6 TRBV7-2 NA TGTGCCAGCAGCTTAACATCCTATAATTCACCCCTCCACTTT CASSLTSYNSPLHF
15 TRBD1 TRBJ1-1 TRBV5-5 NA TGTGCCAGCAGCTTGGCGGGACAGGGGGATATGGAAGCTTTCTTT CASSLAGQGDMEAFF
18 NA TRBJ1-3 TRBV18 NA TGTGCCAGCTCACTGATGCCGGGACACACCTCGTCTGGAAACACCATATATTTT CASSLMPGHTSSGNTIYF
14 TRBD1 TRBJ1-1 TRBV5-4 NA TGTGCCAGCTGGCAGGGGGCGCGGTACACTGAAGCTTTCTTT CASWQGARYTEAFF
13 TRBD1 TRBJ2-5 TRBV13 NA TGTGCCAGCGGCGACAGGGGCAGGGAGACCCAGTACTTC CASGDRGRETQYF
13 TRBD2 TRBJ2-7 TRBV19 NA TGTGCCAGTAGCACTAGCGGGGGTTACGAGCAGTACTTC CASSTSGGYEQYF
15 NA TRBJ2-3 TRBV2 NA TGTGCCAGCAGTGGGGTAGGAGGGGTCACAGATACGCAGTATTTT CASSGVGGVTDTQYF
13 NA TRBJ1-1 TRBV5-4 NA TGTGCCAGCAGCCGCACGGTGAACACTGAAGCTTTCTTT CASSRTVNTEAFF
13 NA TRBJ1-2 TRBV4-3 NA TGCGCCAGCAGCCAAGGAGCTAACTATGGCTACACCTTC CASSQGANYGYTF
17 NA TRBJ2-6 TRBV5-4 NA TGTGCCAGCAGCTTGGCCGAGCTAGCCTCTGGGGCCAACGTCCTGACTTTC CASSLAELASGANVLTF
14 NA TRBJ1-1 TRBV27 NA TGTACCTCTAAACGGAGGGACCTAGGGACTGAAGCTTTCTTT CTSKRRDLGTEAFF
14 NA TRBJ2-1 TRBV12-5 NA TGTGCTAGTGGTCGGACAGCCTCCTACAATGAGCAGTTCTTC CASGRTASYNEQFF
13 TRBD1 TRBJ2-3 TRBV29-1 NA TGCAGTGCCGGGACAGGGGCTACAGATACGCAGTATTTT CSAGTGATDTQYF
14 NA TRBJ1-1 TRBV6-5 NA TGTGCCAGCAGCGGGGAGGCAGGGATAACTGAAGCTTTCTTT CASSGEAGITEAFF
12 TRBD1 TRBJ1-4 TRBV19 NA TGTGCCACCTTGGGACAGGGAGAAAAACTGTTTTTT CATLGQGEKLFF
17 TRBD1 TRBJ2-6 TRBV27 NA TGTGCCAGCAGTCGGACCACAGGGGGCGCTGGGGCCAACGTCCTGACTTTC CASSRTTGGAGANVLTF
15 NA TRBJ1-1 TRBV12-5 NA TGTGCTAGTGGTTTGGTCAGTGTAATGAACACTGAAGCTTTCTTT CASGLVSVMNTEAFF
16 NA TRBJ1-3 TRBV24-1 NA TGTGCCACCAGTGATTTTGGGGCCAGGGCTGGAAACACCATATATTTT CATSDFGARAGNTIYF
16 NA TRBJ1-1 TRBV27 once TGTGCCAGCAGCCCCCTTTCAGGGGCCGTGAACACTGAAGCTTTCTTT CASSPLSGAVNTEAFF
14 NA TRBJ2-2 TRBV10-1 NA TGCGCCAGCAGCCTGAACGGGGGAACCGGGGAGCTGTTTTTT CASSLNGGTGELFF
13 NA TRBJ2-2 TRBV12-3/TRBV12-4 NA TGTGCCAGCAGTTCCGGGTACACCGGGGAGCTGTTTTTT CASSSGYTGELFF
15 TRBD2 TRBJ2-2 TRBV10-3 NA TGTGCCATCAGCCCGACTAGCGGGGACCCCGGGGAGCTGTTTTTT CAISPTSGDPGELFF
12 NA TRBJ2-7 TRBV30 NA TGTGCCTGGAGTAACGAGGTGGCCGAGCAGTACTTC CAWSNEVAEQYF
12 NA TRBJ1-2 TRBV2 NA TGTGCCAGCACCCAGGGGAGCTATGGCTACACCTTC CASTQGSYGYTF
15 NA TRBJ2-3 TRBV4-3 NA TGCGCCAGCAGCCAAGGAAGTAGAAATACGGATACGCAGTATTTT CASSQGSRNTDTQYF
17 NA TRBJ2-1 TRBV10-3 NA TGTGCCATCAGTGAGTCGTCTCCCGGGGTCTCCTACAATGAGCAGTTCTTC CAISESSPGVSYNEQFF
14 TRBD1 TRBJ1-5 TRBV19 NA TGTGCCAGTAGTCCTGACAGGGGCAATCAGCCCCAGCATTTT CASSPDRGNQPQHF
15 TRBD2 TRBJ2-5 TRBV19 NA TGTGCCAGTAGTATTTCGGGGAGGGGTGTAGAGACCCAGTACTTC CASSISGRGVETQYF
14 TRBD1 TRBJ1-5 TRBV19 NA TGTGCCAGTAGAAGGGGGACAGCCGAGCAGCCCCAGCATTTT CASRRGTAEQPQHF
12 NA TRBJ1-1 TRBV5-4 NA TGTGCCAGCAGCCCCAGGGTCACTGAAGCTTTCTTT CASSPRVTEAFF
12 NA TRBJ1-5 TRBV3-1/TRBV3-2 NA TGTGCCAGCAGCCAAGTAAATCAGCCCCAGCATTTT CASSQVNQPQHF
15 NA TRBJ2-3 TRBV4-3 NA TGCGCCAGCAGCCAAGAAGGGGCGGTCGCGGATACGCAGTATTTT CASSQEGAVADTQYF
12 NA TRBJ1-2 TRBV7-2 NA TGTGCCAGCAGCCCGTACCCAACTTCCTACACCTTC CASSPYPTSYTF
14 NA TRBJ1-5 TRBV6-1 NA TGTGCCAGCAGTGAAGTTAGAGGGAATCAGCCCCAGCATTTT CASSEVRGNQPQHF
13 NA TRBJ1-6 TRBV4-3 NA TGCGCCAGCAGCCAAGATTACGGTTCACCCCTCCACTTT CASSQDYGSPLHF
16 NA TRBJ1-6 TRBV3-1/TRBV3-2 NA TGTGCCAGCAGCCAAGATGAGGCGGCCGATAATTCACCCCTCCACTTT CASSQDEAADNSPLHF
14 NA TRBJ2-5 TRBV7-8 NA TGTGCCAGCAGCCGAGGGGGAGTGGAGGAGACCCAGTACTTC CASSRGGVEETQYF
13 NA TRBJ2-3 TRBV19 NA TGTGCCAGTAGTATAGTAGGAGGAGATACGCAGTATTTT CASSIVGGDTQYF
18 TRBD2 TRBJ2-3 TRBV5-6 NA TGTGCCAGCACCCCGGGGGGGAATAGCGGGCGGATCACAGATACGCAGTATTTT CASTPGGNSGRITDTQYF
14 NA TRBJ1-2 TRBV24-1 NA TGTGCCACCAGTGGTCAGGCTTTTAACTATGGCTACACCTTC CATSGQAFNYGYTF
12 NA TRBJ1-1 TRBV28 NA TGTGCCAGCAGTTCCAGGGTTACTGAAGCTTTCTTT CASSSRVTEAFF
15 TRBD2 TRBJ2-2 TRBV2 NA TGTGCCAGCAGTCGACTAGCGGGGGGCACCGGGGAGCTGTTTTTT CASSRLAGGTGELFF